This is a list of T cell receptor beta chains from one sample in a study of cytomegalovirus exposure and HLA in healthy donors. Assay used: immunoSEQ multiplex PCR; TCRdb lists only in-frame clones, some missing. Of about 150,000 clones detected, under 10% appear once; the ten largest clones hold about 7.5%. The sequenced material came from PBMCs. The origin of the receptors is a woman in her thirties or forties in good health and CMV-seropositive. Both conserved end residues are part of each CDR3. Fields, in order: V gene, J gene, CDR3 protein.

>TRBV19|TRBJ1-2
CASSPPGTATNYGYTF
>TRBV4-3|TRBJ1-6
CASSPILDSNSPLHF
>TRBV6-5|TRBJ1-2
CASRTRTGANYGYTF
>TRBV7-2|TRBJ2-1
CASSLAGLGMYNEQFF
>TRBV6-4|TRBJ1-6
CASSAESSPSYNSPLHF
>TRBV5-8|TRBJ1-5
CASSRRGSNQPQHF
>TRBV19|TRBJ2-7
CASSIEEGPYEQYF
>TRBV5-1|TRBJ2-7
CASSLQTQGAVSEQYF
>TRBV12-5|TRBJ2-7
CASGNPTERYEQYF
>TRBV10-2|TRBJ2-4
CASSEGYRDSSPIQYF
>TRBV9|TRBJ2-2
CASSPRATGELFF
>TRBV18|TRBJ1-2
CASSPWTGEVGSYGYTF
>TRBV6-5|TRBJ1-1
CASSLDRVNTEAFF
>TRBV5-4|TRBJ1-3
CASSLGGSGNTIYF
>TRBV6-1|TRBJ2-5
CASSAGQGAGETQYF
>TRBV6-6|TRBJ2-2
CASSSGKTGELFF
>TRBV5-1|TRBJ1-1
CASSLKDRGNTEAFF
>TRBV13|TRBJ1-2
CASSLGFDRVSPSNYGYTF
>TRBV5-4|TRBJ1-1
CASRPRQGDEAFF
>TRBV11-2|TRBJ2-7
CASSLAGGPSYEQYF
>TRBV5-1|TRBJ1-6
CASSGRDRGAPLHF
>TRBV2|TRBJ1-1
CAGRLQVNTEAFF
>TRBV2|TRBJ2-7
CASRGLAGGYEQYF
>TRBV6-5|TRBJ1-2
CASSPTGVVNYGYTF
>TRBV5-6|TRBJ2-5
CASSLGQGWGQETQYF
>TRBV29-1|TRBJ1-1
CSVERFGTASTEAFF